The entry that follows covers one T cell receptor (beta chain) sequence. This record belongs to a study of brain T cells in children with intractable seizures. Trimming removed 0 bases from V and 8 bases from J, with 12 bases in between. Per the germline V gene, CDR1 is SGHNT and CDR2 is YYREEE (reference sequence). There are 14 residues in the CDR3. Clones were sequenced by immunoSEQ multiplex PCR, and TCRdb holds only the in-frame ones, with some missing. The data hold about 40,000 clones, with approximately 92% observed a single time. Only cases whose brain tissue showed the highest T cell transcript signatures were sequenced. At least one anti-epileptic drug was given before surgery.

This clonotype originated in a girl aged 2-10 years with tuberous sclerosis and intractable seizures. Sequences were derived from peripheral blood, sampled at surgery. This chain links TRBV5-4 with TRBJ2-1, with a weak D call TRBD1 (5 bases). The CDR3 nucleotides read TGTGCCAGCAGCTTGGTTGGCAGGGATGATGAGCAGTTCTTC. Protein sequence: CASSLVGRDDEQFF.